Following are 21 T cell receptor beta chains from one sample sequenced in a study of blood T cell repertoires in COVID-19. Profiled with immunoSEQ multiplex PCR; TCRdb holds only in-frame clones, not every one. Here the sample spans approximately 150,000 clones, 87% being singletons. Sequenced material: peripheral blood. The receptors here all came from a woman in her forties or fifties with acute or convalescent COVID-19.

This sequence joins TRBV15 and TRBJ1-5; a weak D match, TRBD1 (5 bases). The CDR3 runs 14 residues. Looked up from germline, CDR1 is LNHNV and CDR2 is YYDKDF (reference sequence). V lost 2 bases, J lost 7 bases, and 12 bases lay in between. CDR3 DNA: TGTGCCACCAGCAGACCGGGACTTCGGCAGCCCCAGCATTTT. It translates to CATSRPGLRQPQHF. The full variable domain, its missing parts supplied by reference TRBV15 and TRBJ1-5, is DAMVIQNPRYQVTQFGKPVTLSCSQTLNHNVMYWYQQKSSQAPKLLFHYYDKDFNNEADTPDNFQSRRPNTSFCFLDIRSPGLGDTAMYLCATSRPGLRQPQHFGDGTRLSIL.

This clone was found a few times. The chain is built from TRBV7-9 and TRBJ2-2, with a tentative D call TRBD1 (6 bases). V was pared by 5 bases and J by 4 bases, with 17 bases between. The CDR3 sequence is 16 residues long. Germline V gives CDR1 SEHNR, CDR2 FQNEAQ (reference sequence). The CDR3: CASSRPDRSFTGELFF. The CDR3 region has the DNA TGTGCCAGCAGCCGCCCCGACAGGTCTTTCACCGGGGAGCTGTTTTTT.

The chain combines TRBV5-6 with TRBJ2-5, with TRBD1 as a possible D gene (6 bases). The V and J ends lost 2 bases and 1 base respectively, with 9 bases between them. Germline V gives CDR1 SGHDT, CDR2 YYEEEE. The CDR3 extends over 14 amino acids. The CDR3 loop is CASSFRTVQETQYF. The CDR3, as DNA: TGTGCCAGCAGCTTTAGGACAGTCCAAGAGACCCAGTACTTC.

The chain employs TRBV5-1 and TRBJ2-1; D possibly corresponds to TRBD2 (7 bases). Trimming stripped 1 base from V and 3 bases from J, with 11 bases between. The CDR3 runs 15 residues. Germline CDR1 SGHRS, CDR2 YFSETQ. The chain's CDR3 is CASSLTGGNYNEQFF. In DNA, the CDR3 is TGCGCCAGCAGCTTGACGGGGGGCAACTACAATGAGCAGTTCTTC.

This clone has just a few counts. The rearrangement joins TRBV6-2 or TRBV6-3 to TRBJ1-2, with D possibly TRBD1 on 5 matching bases. CDR3 size: 15 residues. Germline V lookup: CDR1 MNHEY, CDR2 SVGEGT. V was cut by 5 bases and J by 10 bases, with 23 bases left in between. The CDR3 spells CASSQPSPFSGVYTF. The CDR3 DNA sequence: TGTGCCAGCAGTCAACCTTCTCCATTTTCGGGGGTCTACACCTTC.

The genes are TRBV7-2 and TRBJ2-5; 10 bases agree with TRBD2. Per germline, CDR1 SGHTA and CDR2 FQGNSA. V lost 3 bases, J lost 5 bases, and 3 bases stayed unmatched. The CDR3 runs 14 residues. DNA for the CDR3: TGTGCCAGCAGCTTTCTTAGCGGGGGGGAGACCCAGTACTTC. Translated: CASSFLSGGETQYF.

The sample holds one count of this clone. This chain links TRBV3-1 (or the pseudogene TRBV3-2) with TRBJ2-5; 7 nucleotides line up with TRBD2. Unmatched junction bases numbered 7, after V lost 4 bases and J lost 5 bases. Germline V lookup: CDR1 LGHDT, CDR2 YNNKEL (reference sequence). CDR3 size: 14 residues. CDR3 amino acids: CASSLGLGGETQYF. Written as DNA, the CDR3 is TGTGCCAGCAGCCTCGGACTAGGTGGGGAGACCCAGTACTTC.

The chain is built from TRBV11-2 and TRBJ2-7; 7 nucleotides match TRBD2. Per germline, CDR1 SGHAT and CDR2 FQNNGV. This CDR3 has 15 residues. V was pared by 5 bases and J by 5 bases, with 12 bases of the junction left unmatched. CDR3 DNA: TGTGCCAGCAGCCCCCGCGCGGGGGAGGACAACGAGCAGTACTTC. Translation gives CASSPRAGEDNEQYF.

This rearrangement joins TRBV2 to TRBJ2-7; TRBD2 agrees at 7 bases. The V gene's germline CDR1 is SNHLY and CDR2 FYNNEI. Trimming took 6 bases from V and 3 from J; bases not matched to a gene: 5. The CDR3 covers 13 residues. The CDR3 bases are TGTGCCAGCAGGGGACTAAAGCTCTACGAGCAGTACTTC. It codes for CASRGLKLYEQYF. The full variable domain, rest sourced from reference TRBV2 and TRBJ2-7, is EPEVTQTPSHQVTQMGQEVILRCVPISNHLYFYWYRQILGQKVEFLVSFYNNEISEKSEIFDDQFSVERPDGSNFTLKIRSTKLEDSAMYFCASRGLKLYEQYFGPGTRLTVT.

CDR3 loop: CASSFIQGAGGELFF. In DNA form, the CDR3 reads TGTGCCAGCAGCTTCATACAGGGGGCAGGCGGGGAGCTGTTTTTT. The rearrangement joins TRBV11-2 to TRBJ2-2, with TRBD1 identical over 9 bases. The V gene's germline CDR1 is SGHAT and CDR2 FQNNGV. There are 15 residues in the CDR3. J lost 7 bases, V lost 3 bases, and 6 bases had no gene match. Variable domain in full (rest from reference TRBV11-2 and TRBJ2-2): EAGVAQSPRYKIIEKRQSVAFWCNPISGHATLYWYQQILGQGPKLLIQFQNNGVVDDSQLPKDRFSAERLKGVDSTLKIQPAKLEDSAVYLCASSFIQGAGGELFFGEGSRLTVL.

This clone is a singleton in its sample. The V and J genes are TRBV10-3 and TRBJ1-6; D might be TRBD1 (5 bases). V was pared by 3 bases and J by 6 bases, with 12 bases between. Germline CDR1 reads ENHRY; CDR2 reads SYGVKD. This CDR3 has 15 amino acids. The CDR3 spells CAISEGVGPNSPLHF. CDR3 in DNA: TGTGCCATCAGTGAAGGGGTCGGTCCTAATTCACCCCTCCACTTT.

The V gene is TRBV5-8, the J gene TRBJ2-1, with D possibly TRBD2 on 7 matching bases. Germline CDR1 reads SGHTS; CDR2 reads YDEGEE. The CDR3 contains 15 residues. Deletions cut 2 bases from V and 2 bases from J, with 11 bases between. CDR3 region: CASSFRGGAYNEQFF. CDR3 sequence (DNA): TGTGCCAGCAGCTTTAGAGGGGGGGCCTACAATGAGCAGTTCTTC. Combining the CDR3 with reference TRBV5-8 and TRBJ2-1 gives the whole variable domain EAGVTQSPTHLIKTRGQQATLRCSPISGHTSVYWYQQALGLGLQFLLWYDEGEERNRGNFPPRFSGRQFPNYSSELNVNALELEDSALYLCASSFRGGAYNEQFFGPGTRLTVL.

This chain links TRBV15 with TRBJ1-1; D not resolved. Germline lookup yields CDR1 LNHNV and CDR2 YYDKDF (reference sequence). The CDR3 sequence is 13 residues long. V was cut by 5 bases and J by 4 bases, with 11 bases left in between. The CDR3 region is CATSYSASTEAFF. CDR3 nucleotides: TGTGCCACCAGCTACTCAGCTAGCACTGAAGCTTTCTTT.

J is TRBJ1-1 and V is TRBV2, with D hard to call. The CDR3 has 13 amino acids. V was cut by 8 bases and J by 4 bases, with 14 bases left in between. Germline V gene data show CDR1 as SNHLY and CDR2 as FYNNEI. The chain's CDR3 is CASERDKTTEAFF. Written as DNA, the CDR3 is TGTGCCAGCGAACGGGATAAGACCACTGAAGCTTTCTTT.

The CDR3 coding sequence is TGTGCCAGCAGTTTATCCACTAGCGGGCGTACCTACAATGAGCAGTTCTTC. It translates to CASSLSTSGRTYNEQFF. The V call is TRBV27, the J call TRBJ2-1; TRBD2 matches 9 bases. The CDR3 is 17 residues long. V was clipped by 0 bases and J by 2 bases; unmatched bases: 5. Per germline, CDR1 MNHEY and CDR2 SMNVEV (reference sequence).

V gene TRBV19 combines with J gene TRBJ2-7; a possible D gene is TRBD1 (6 bases). The CDR3 totals 15 residues. Germline CDR1 reads LNHDA; CDR2 reads SQIVND (reference sequence). V lost 6 bases and J lost 0, with 15 bases in between. This chain's CDR3 is CASRETGKSSYEQYF. The CDR3 DNA reads TGTGCCAGTAGGGAGACAGGTAAAAGCTCCTACGAGCAGTACTTC.

The CDR3 loop is CASRPRPRTGKKMNTEAFF. As DNA, the CDR3 is TGTGCCAGCAGACCTAGACCCAGGACAGGAAAAAAGATGAACACTGAAGCTTTCTTT. The rearrangement links TRBV7-9 to TRBJ1-1; 7 bases line up with TRBD1. CDR3 size: 19 residues. Looked up from germline, CDR1 is SEHNR and CDR2 is FQNEAQ (reference sequence). V lost 6 bases, J lost 0 bases, and 19 bases stayed unmatched.

The chain employs TRBV29-1 and TRBJ2-7, with D uncertain. The CDR3 spans 15 residues. CDR1 is SQVTM and CDR2 is ANQGSEA in the germline V gene. Between the trimmed V and J ends, which lost 5 bases and 2 bases, there was a span of 19 bases. The CDR3 reads CSVSRWSASTYEQYF. CDR3 bases: TGCAGCGTTTCCAGATGGTCGGCTAGTACCTACGAGCAGTACTTC.

The rearrangement uses TRBV7-9 and TRBJ1-2; D remains unclear. CDR3 length equals 14 residues. Germline V gives CDR1 SEHNR, CDR2 FQNEAQ (reference sequence). V lost 2 bases and J 10 bases, leaving 17 bases between the germline ends. CDR3 region: CASSLTSRPGDYTF. The DNA of the CDR3 is TGTGCCAGCAGCTTAACAAGTAGACCGGGAGACTACACCTTC.

This clone was seen more than once but under ten times. The rearrangement links TRBV11-3 to TRBJ1-2; D remains unclear. CDR3 length: 16 amino acids. The ends were cut back, 5 bases at V and 2 bases at J, with 18 bases in the middle. Germline CDR1 reads SGHNT; CDR2 reads YENEEA. CDR3 sequence: CASSPEGRRGNYGYTF. CDR3 DNA: TGTGCCAGCAGCCCGGAGGGTCGACGAGGGAACTATGGCTACACCTTC.

This chain connects TRBV6-6 to TRBJ2-7; D is unclear. Germline CDR1 reads MNHNY; CDR2 reads SVGAGI (reference sequence). The ends were cut back, 9 bases at V and 1 base at J, with 13 bases in the middle. The CDR3 spans 13 residues. The CDR3 sequence: CARAELRSYEQYF. The CDR3 DNA reads as TGTGCCAGGGCAGAACTGAGGTCCTACGAGCAGTACTTC.